This T cell receptor (beta chain) was captured in a study of identical twins. Study-wide points: Within monozygotic twins, out-of-frame TCR alpha sharing was underestimated by the models. Invariant cells of the MAIT and iNKT types might have partly distorted the zero-insertion analyses. Low generation probability was overrepresented in out-of-frame alpha sequences shared by twins.

TCRdb recomputed calls from the 5' RACE reads with MiXCR, one row per CDR3 protein. The repertoire holds 1.5 million to 2 million distinct CDR3 sequences, with less than 35% as singletons. The germline V and J ends were trimmed by 4 bases and 3 bases, with 21 bases remaining between them. Germline V gene data show CDR1 as MNHNY and CDR2 as SVGAGI (reference sequence). This CDR3 contains 17 residues. This clonotype was seen more than once but under ten times. Its antigen is undetermined. Sequencing was done on a sample of cord blood. This receptor was identified in a newborn girl in good health. This sequence joins TRBV6-6 and TRBJ1-1; possibly TRBD1 for D (6 bases). The CDR3 spells CASSSPLGGAKDTEAFF. As DNA, the CDR3 is TGTGCCAGCAGTTCGCCCCTCGGGGGGGCGAAGGACACTGAAGCTTTCTTT.